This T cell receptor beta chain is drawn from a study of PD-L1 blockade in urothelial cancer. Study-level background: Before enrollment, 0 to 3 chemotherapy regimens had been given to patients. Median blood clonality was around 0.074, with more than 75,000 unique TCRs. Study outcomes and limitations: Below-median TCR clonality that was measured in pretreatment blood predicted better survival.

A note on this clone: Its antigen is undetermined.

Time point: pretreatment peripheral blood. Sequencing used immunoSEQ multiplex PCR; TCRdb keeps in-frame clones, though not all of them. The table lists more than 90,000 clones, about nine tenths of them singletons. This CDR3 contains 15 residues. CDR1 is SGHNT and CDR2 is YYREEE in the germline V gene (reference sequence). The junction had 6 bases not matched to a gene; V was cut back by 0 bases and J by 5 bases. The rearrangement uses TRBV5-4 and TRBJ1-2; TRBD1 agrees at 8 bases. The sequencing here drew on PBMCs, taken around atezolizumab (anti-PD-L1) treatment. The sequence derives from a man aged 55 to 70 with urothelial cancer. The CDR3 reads CASSLVSGGGYGYTF. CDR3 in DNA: TGTGCCAGCAGCTTGGTGTCAGGGGGCGGATATGGCTACACCTTC.